This T cell receptor (beta chain) appears in the sequencing data of a study of OX40 agonist ivuxolimab in advanced cancers. Background on the study: Age averaged around 58 years (range about 23 to 80), and about 86% were male.

Profiling relied on immunoSEQ multiplex PCR, and the TCRdb table lists in-frame clones only, not all of them. The sample carries roughly 25,000 clones, roughly 70% recorded once. Per germline, CDR1 SQVTM and CDR2 ANQGSEA. With 3 bases removed from V and 0 bases from J, the gap between germline ends came to 7 bases. This CDR3 region has 13 residues. This TCR was recovered from an adult with an advanced solid tumor such as melanoma, head and neck, liver or kidney cancer. The source was CD4+ or CD8+ T cells sorted from blood, collected in a trial of the OX40 agonist ivuxolimab. The rearrangement uses TRBV29-1 and TRBJ2-3; D gene uncertain. CDR3: CSVDKTSTDTQYF. The CDR3 coding sequence is TGCAGCGTTGACAAGACTAGCACAGATACGCAGTATTTT.